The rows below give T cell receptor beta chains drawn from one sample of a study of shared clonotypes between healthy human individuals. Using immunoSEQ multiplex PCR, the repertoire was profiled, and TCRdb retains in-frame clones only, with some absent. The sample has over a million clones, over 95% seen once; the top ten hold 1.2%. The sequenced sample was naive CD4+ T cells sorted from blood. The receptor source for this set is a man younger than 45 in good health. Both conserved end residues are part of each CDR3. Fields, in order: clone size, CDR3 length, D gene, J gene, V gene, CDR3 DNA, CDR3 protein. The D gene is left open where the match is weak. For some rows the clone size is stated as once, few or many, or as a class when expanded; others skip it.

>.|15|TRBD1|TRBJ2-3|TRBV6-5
TGTGCCAGCAGTTACGGGACAGGGGCCACAGATACGCAGTATTTT
CASSYGTGATDTQYF
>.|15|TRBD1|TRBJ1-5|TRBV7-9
TGTGCCAGCAGCAAGACAGGGGGTCTTTTTCAGCCCCAGCATTTT
CASSKTGGLFQPQHF
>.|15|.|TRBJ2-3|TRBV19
TGTGCCAGTAGTTCTTCGCGGCCAGCAACAGATACGCAGTATTTT
CASSSSRPATDTQYF
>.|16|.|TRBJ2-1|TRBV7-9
TGTGCCAGCAGATCCCCTTTGGATGGCTCCTACAATGAGCAGTTCTTC
CASRSPLDGSYNEQFF
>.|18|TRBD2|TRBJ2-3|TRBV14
TGTGCCAGCAGCCCTCGGACGGGACTAGCGGGAGTGGGGCATACGCAGTATTTT
CASSPRTGLAGVGHTQYF
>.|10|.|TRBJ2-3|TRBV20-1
TGCAGTGCTAGTACCGATACGCAGTATTTT
CSASTDTQYF
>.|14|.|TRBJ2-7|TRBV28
TGTGCCAGCAGTTTAGGGGGAGACTACTACGAGCAGTACTTC
CASSLGGDYYEQYF
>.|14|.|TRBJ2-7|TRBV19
TGTGCCAGTAGTTCCCAGAGTTCCTCCTACGAGCAGTACTTC
CASSSQSSSYEQYF
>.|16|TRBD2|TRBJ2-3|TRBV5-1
TGCGCCAGCAGCTTGGGGTTAGCGGGAGGGACAGATACGCAGTATTTT
CASSLGLAGGTDTQYF
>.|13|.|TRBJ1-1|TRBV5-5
TGTGCCAGCGCATCGGCACCGAACACTGAAGCTTTCTTT
CASASAPNTEAFF
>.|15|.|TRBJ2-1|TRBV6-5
TGTGCCAGCAGCCCGCTGGGAGATCCCTACAATGAGCAGTTCTTC
CASSPLGDPYNEQFF
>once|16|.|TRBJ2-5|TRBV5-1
TGCGCCAGCAGCTTAAACCCCACGGGGGCTGAAGAGACCCAGTACTTC
CASSLNPTGAEETQYF
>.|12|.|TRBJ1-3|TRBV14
TGTGCCAGCAGCCAAGCATTATACGCCATATATTTT
CASSQALYAIYF
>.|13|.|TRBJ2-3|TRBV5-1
TGCGCCAGCAGCTTGAGCAGTTCAGATACGCAGTATTTT
CASSLSSSDTQYF
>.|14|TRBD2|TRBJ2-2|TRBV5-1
TGCGCCAGCAGCTTGTCAGGACTAGCTGGGGAGCTGTTTTTT
CASSLSGLAGELFF
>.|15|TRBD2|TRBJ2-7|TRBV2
TGTGCCAGCACGGCTTACGGGAGGACTAGCGGGGAGGGGTACTTC
CASTAYGRTSGEGYF
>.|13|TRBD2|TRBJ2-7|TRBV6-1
TGTGCCAGCAGTGATCAGCGGGAAGGCGAGCAGTACTTC
CASSDQREGEQYF
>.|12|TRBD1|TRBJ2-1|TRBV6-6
TGTGCCAGCAGACCAGGGGGTAGTGAGCAGTTCTTC
CASRPGGSEQFF
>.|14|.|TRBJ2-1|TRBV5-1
TGCGCCAGCAGATTTGTGGAGCGCTACAATGAGCAGTTCTTC
CASRFVERYNEQFF
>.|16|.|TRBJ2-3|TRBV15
TGTGCCACCAGCTCCCAAAGGAGTTTCGGCACAGATACGCAGTATTTT
CATSSQRSFGTDTQYF
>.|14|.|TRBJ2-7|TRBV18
TGTGCCAGCTCACCCCTGGGACCCGGCTACGAGCAGTACTTC
CASSPLGPGYEQYF
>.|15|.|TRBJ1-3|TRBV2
TGTGCCAGCAGTGAGAAACGGATTGCTGGAAACACCATATATTTT
CASSEKRIAGNTIYF
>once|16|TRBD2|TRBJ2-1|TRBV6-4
TGTGCCAGCAGCCGGGGACTAGTCTTAGAGTACAATGAGCAGTTCTTC
CASSRGLVLEYNEQFF
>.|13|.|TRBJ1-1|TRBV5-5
TGTGCCAGCAGCTTGGGGGAGGTAACTGAAGCTTTCTTT
CASSLGEVTEAFF
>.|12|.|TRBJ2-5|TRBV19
TGTGCCAGTAGCAAACAGAAAGAGACCCAGTACTTC
CASSKQKETQYF
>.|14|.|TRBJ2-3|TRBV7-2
TGTGCCAGCAGCTTGTGGGCTGGGACAGATACGCAGTATTTT
CASSLWAGTDTQYF
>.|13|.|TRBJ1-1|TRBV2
TGTGCCAGCAGCTCAGAGGGAAACACTGAAGCTTTCTTT
CASSSEGNTEAFF
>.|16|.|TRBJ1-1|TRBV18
TGTGCCAGCTCACCACAAGCGGGGAACATGAACACTGAAGCTTTCTTT
CASSPQAGNMNTEAFF
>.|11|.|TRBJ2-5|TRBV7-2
TGTGCCAGCAGCCCACAAGAGACCCAGTACTTC
CASSPQETQYF
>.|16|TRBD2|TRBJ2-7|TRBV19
TGTGCCAGTAGTTTTCTACCCGGGACTAGTACCTACGAGCAGTACTTC
CASSFLPGTSTYEQYF
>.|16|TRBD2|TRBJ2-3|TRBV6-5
TGTGCCAGCAGTTATCGGACTAGCGGGAGAACAGATACGCAGTATTTT
CASSYRTSGRTDTQYF
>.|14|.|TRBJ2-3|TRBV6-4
TGTGCCAGCAGTGACTCGTTTGGCACAGATACGCAGTATTTT
CASSDSFGTDTQYF
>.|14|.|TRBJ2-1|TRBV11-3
TGTGCCAGCAGCTTTAGTAGGGCCTACAATGAGCAGTTCTTC
CASSFSRAYNEQFF
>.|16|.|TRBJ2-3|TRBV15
TGTGCCACCAGCATAAACAGGGATCCTAGCACAGATACGCAGTATTTT
CATSINRDPSTDTQYF
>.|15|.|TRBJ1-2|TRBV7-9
TGTGCCAGCAGCTTGCTGACAGTAGCTAACTATGGCTACACCTTC
CASSLLTVANYGYTF
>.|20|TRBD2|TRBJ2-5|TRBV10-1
TGCGCCAGCAGTGATTTTCGGTTGACTAGCGGGAGCCCGACACAAGAGACCCAGTACTTC
CASSDFRLTSGSPTQETQYF
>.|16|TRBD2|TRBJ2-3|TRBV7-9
TGTGCCAGCAGCTTGGCTAGCGGGAGGGATTACGGTACGCAGTATTTT
CASSLASGRDYGTQYF
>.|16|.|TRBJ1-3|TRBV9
TGTGCCAGCAGCCCAAGCGGGGCCCTCTCTGGAAACACCATATATTTT
CASSPSGALSGNTIYF
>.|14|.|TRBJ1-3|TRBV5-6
TGTGCCAGCAGCTTCGGCGTTACTGGAAACACCATATATTTT
CASSFGVTGNTIYF
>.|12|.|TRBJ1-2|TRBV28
TGTGCCAGCAGTCCCCGGGCATATGGCTACACCTTC
CASSPRAYGYTF
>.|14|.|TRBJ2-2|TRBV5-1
TGCGCCAGCAGCTTTGGCCTAGATGTCGGGGAGCTGTTTTTT
CASSFGLDVGELFF